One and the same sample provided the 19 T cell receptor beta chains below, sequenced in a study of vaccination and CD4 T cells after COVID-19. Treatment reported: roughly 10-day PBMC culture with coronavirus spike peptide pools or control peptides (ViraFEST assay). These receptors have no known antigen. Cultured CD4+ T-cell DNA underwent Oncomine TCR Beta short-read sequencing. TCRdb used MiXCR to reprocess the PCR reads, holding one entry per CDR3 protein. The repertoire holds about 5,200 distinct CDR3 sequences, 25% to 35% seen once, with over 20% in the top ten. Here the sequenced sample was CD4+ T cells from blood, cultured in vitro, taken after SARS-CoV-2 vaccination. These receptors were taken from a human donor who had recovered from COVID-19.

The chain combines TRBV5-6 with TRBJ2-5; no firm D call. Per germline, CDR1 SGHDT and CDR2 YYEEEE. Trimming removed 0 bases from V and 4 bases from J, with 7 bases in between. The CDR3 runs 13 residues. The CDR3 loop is CASSLGVGETQYF. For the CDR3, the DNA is TGTGCCAGCAGCTTGGGAGTCGGAGAGACCCAGTACTTC.

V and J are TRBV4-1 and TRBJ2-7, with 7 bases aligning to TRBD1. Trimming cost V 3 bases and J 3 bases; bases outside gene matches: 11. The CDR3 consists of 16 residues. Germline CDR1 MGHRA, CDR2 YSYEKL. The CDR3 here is CASSQVVGGFNYEQYF. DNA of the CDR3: TGCGCCAGCAGCCAGGTTGTAGGGGGCTTTAACTACGAGCAGTACTTC.

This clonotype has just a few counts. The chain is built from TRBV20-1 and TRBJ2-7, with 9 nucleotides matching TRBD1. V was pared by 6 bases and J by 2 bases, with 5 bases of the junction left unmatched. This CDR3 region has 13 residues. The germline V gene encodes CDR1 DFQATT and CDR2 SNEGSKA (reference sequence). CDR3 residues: CSALGQGAYEQYF. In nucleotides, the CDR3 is TGCAGTGCATTGGGACAGGGTGCCTACGAGCAGTACTTC.

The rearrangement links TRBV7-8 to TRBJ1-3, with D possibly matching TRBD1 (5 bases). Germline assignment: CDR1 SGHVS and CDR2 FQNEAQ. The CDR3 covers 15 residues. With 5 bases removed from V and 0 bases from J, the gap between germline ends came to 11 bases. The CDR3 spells CASSLGLTSGNTIYF. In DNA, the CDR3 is TGTGCCAGCAGCCTGGGACTGACCTCTGGAAACACCATATATTTT.

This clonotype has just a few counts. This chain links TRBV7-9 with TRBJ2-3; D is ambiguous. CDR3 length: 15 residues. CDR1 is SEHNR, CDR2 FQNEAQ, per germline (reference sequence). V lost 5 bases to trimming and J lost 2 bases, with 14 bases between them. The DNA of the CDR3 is TGTGCCAGCAGCACCCAAGGACGGACCACAGATACGCAGTATTTT. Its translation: CASSTQGRTTDTQYF. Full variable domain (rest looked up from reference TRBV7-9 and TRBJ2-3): DTGVSQNPRHKITKRGQNVTFRCDPISEHNRLYWYRQTLGQGPEFLTYFQNEAQLEKSRLLSDRFSAERPKGSFSTLEIQRTEQGDSAMYLCASSTQGRTTDTQYFGPGTRLTVL.

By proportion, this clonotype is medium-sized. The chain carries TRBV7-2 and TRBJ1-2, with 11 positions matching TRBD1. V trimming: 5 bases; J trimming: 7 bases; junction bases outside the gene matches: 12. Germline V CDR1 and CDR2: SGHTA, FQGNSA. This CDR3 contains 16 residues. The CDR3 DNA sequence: TGTGCCAGCAGCCTTGGACAGGGGGCTATCTATGGTGGCTACACCTTC. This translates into CASSLGQGAIYGGYTF.

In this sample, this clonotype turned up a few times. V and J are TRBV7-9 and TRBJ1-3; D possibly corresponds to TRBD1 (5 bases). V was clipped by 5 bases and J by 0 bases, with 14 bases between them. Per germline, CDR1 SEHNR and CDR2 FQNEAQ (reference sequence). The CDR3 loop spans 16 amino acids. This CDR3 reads CASSAIARASGNTIYF. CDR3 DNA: TGTGCCAGCAGCGCGATAGCCAGGGCCTCTGGAAACACCATATATTTT.

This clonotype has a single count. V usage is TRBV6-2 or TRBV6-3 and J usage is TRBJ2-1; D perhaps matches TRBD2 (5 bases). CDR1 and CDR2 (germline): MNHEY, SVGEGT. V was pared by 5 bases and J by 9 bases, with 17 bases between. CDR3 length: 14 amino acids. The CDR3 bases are TGTGCCAGCAGTCTTCTTTCGTTGAGCGGTGAGCAGTTCTTC. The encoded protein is CASSLLSLSGEQFF.

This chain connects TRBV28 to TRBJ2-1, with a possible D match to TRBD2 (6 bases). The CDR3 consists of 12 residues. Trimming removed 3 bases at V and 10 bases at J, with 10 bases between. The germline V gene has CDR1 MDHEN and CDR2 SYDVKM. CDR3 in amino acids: CASSFFLAEQFF. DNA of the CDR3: TGTGCCAGCAGTTTTTTCCTAGCGGAGCAGTTCTTC.

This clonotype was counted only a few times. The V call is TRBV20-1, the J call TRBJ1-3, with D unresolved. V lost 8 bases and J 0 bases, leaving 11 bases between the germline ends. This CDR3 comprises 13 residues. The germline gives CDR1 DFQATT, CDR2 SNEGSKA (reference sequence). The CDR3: CSHSKISGNTIYF. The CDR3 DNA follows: TGCAGTCACTCTAAGATCTCTGGAAACACCATATATTTT.

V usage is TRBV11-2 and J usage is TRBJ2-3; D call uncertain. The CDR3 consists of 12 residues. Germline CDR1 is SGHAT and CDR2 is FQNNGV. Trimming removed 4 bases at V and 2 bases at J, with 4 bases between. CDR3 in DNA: TGTGCCAGCAGCTCTCACACAGATACGCAGTATTTT. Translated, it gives CASSSHTDTQYF.

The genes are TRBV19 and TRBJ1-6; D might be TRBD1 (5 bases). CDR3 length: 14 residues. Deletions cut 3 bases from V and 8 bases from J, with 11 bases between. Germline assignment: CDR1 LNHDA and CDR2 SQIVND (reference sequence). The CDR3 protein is CASSMGTGDSPLHF. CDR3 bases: TGTGCCAGTAGTATGGGGACTGGGGATTCACCCCTCCACTTT.

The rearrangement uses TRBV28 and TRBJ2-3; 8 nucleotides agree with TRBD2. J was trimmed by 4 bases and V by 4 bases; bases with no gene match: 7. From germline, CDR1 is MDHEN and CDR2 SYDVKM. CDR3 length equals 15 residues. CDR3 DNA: TGTGCCAGCAGTTCGAGCGGGAGCAGGGCAGATACGCAGTATTTT. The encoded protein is CASSSSGSRADTQYF. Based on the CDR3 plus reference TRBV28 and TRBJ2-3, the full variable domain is DVKVTQSSRYLVKRTGEKVFLECVQDMDHENMFWYRQDPGLGLRLIYFSYDVKMKEKGDIPEGYSVSREKKERFSLILESASTNQTSMYLCASSSSGSRADTQYFGPGTRLTVL.

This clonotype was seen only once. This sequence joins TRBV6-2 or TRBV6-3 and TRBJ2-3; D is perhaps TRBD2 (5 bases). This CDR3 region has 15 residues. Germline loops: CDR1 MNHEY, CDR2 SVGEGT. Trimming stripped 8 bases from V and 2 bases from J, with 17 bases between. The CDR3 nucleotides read TGTGCCAGCTGGGAGAGTGGCAGACCCACAGATACGCAGTATTTT. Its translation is CASWESGRPTDTQYF.

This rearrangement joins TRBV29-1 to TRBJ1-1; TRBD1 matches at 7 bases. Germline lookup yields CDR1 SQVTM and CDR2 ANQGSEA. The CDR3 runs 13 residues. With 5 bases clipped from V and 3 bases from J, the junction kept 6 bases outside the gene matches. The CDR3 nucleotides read TGCAGCGTTTTGACAGGGACTGACACTGAAGCTTTCTTT. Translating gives CSVLTGTDTEAFF.

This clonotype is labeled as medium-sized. CDR3 in amino acids: CASRRAGEETQYF. The CDR3 coding sequence is TGTGCCAGCAGACGGGCGGGTGAAGAGACCCAGTACTTC. The chain joins TRBV28 to TRBJ2-5, with D perhaps TRBD2 (5 bases). The CDR3 totals 13 residues. The V gene lost 6 bases and the J gene lost 3 bases, with 11 bases spanning the gap. CDR1 MDHEN and CDR2 SYDVKM come from the germline V gene.

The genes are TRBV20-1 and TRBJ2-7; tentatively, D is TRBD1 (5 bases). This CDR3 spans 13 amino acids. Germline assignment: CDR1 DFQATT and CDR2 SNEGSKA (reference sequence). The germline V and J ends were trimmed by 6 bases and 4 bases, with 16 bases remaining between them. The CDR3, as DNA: TGCAGTGCCCCTCTCTGGGGCAGGTACGAGCAGTACTTC. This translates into CSAPLWGRYEQYF.

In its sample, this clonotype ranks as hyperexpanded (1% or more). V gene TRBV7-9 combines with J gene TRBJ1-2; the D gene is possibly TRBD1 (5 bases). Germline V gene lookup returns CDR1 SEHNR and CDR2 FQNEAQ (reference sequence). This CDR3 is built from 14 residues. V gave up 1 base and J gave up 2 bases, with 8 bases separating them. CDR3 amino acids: CASSLVSGNYGYTF. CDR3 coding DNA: TGTGCCAGCAGCTTAGTATCAGGGAACTATGGCTACACCTTC.

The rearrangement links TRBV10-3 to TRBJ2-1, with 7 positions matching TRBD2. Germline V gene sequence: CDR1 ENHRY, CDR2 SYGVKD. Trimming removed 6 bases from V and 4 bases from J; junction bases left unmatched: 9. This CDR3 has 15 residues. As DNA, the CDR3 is TGTGCCATCAGGAAGCTAGCGGACCTGTACAATGAGCAGTTCTTC. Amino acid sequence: CAIRKLADLYNEQFF.